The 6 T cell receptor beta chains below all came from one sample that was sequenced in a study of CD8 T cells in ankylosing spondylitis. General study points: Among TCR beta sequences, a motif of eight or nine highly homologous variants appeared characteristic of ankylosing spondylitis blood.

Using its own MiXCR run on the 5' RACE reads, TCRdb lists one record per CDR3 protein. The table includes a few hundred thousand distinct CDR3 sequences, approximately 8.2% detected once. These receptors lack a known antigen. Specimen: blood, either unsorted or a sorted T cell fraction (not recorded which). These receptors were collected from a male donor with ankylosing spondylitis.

The CDR3 bases are TGCGCCAGCAGCTTTGCAGGGAGTACGAACACTGAAGCTTTCTTT. Protein product: CASSFAGSTNTEAFF. V usage is TRBV5-1 and J usage is TRBJ1-1, with D maybe TRBD1 (5 bases). The CDR3 length is 15 residues. Germline V gene sequence: CDR1 SGHRS, CDR2 YFSETQ. Trimming stripped 2 bases from V and 1 base from J, with 12 bases between. The full variable domain, with the rest looked up from reference TRBV5-1 and TRBJ1-1, is KAGVTQTPRYLIKTRGQQVTLSCSPISGHRSVSWYQQTPGQGLQFLFEYFSETQRNKGNFPGRFSGRQFSNSRSEMNVSTLELGDSALYLCASSFAGSTNTEAFFGQGTRLTVV.

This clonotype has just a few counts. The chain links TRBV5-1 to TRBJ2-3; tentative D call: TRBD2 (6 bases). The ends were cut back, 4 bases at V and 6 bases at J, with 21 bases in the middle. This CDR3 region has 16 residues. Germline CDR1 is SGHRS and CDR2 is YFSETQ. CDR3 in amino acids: CASSLAQQRAWDTQYF. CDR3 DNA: TGCGCCAGCAGCCTCGCCCAGCAGCGGGCGTGGGATACGCAGTATTTT.

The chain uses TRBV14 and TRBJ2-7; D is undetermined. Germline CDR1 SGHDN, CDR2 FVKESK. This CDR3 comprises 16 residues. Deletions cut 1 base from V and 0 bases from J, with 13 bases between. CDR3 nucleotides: TGTGCCAGCAGCCAAGGACTGGGGTGGGACTCCTACGAGCAGTACTTC. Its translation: CASSQGLGWDSYEQYF.

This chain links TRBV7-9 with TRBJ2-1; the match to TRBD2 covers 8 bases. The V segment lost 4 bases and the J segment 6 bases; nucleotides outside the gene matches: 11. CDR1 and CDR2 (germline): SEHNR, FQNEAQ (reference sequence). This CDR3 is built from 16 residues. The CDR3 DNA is TGTGCCAGCAGCTCAGGGAGCGGGAGAGGAGGCAATGAGCAGTTCTTC. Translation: CASSSGSGRGGNEQFF. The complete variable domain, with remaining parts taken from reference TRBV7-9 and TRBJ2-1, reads DTGVSQNPRHKITKRGQNVTFRCDPISEHNRLYWYRQTLGQGPEFLTYFQNEAQLEKSRLLSDRFSAERPKGSFSTLEIQRTEQGDSAMYLCASSSGSGRGGNEQFFGPGTRLTVL.

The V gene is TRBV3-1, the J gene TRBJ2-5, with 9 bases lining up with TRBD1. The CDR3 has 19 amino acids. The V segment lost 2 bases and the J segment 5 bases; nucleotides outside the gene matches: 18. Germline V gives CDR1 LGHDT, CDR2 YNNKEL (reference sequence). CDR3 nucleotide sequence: TGTGCCAGCAGCCAACACGGGACAGGGAACCTCGGAGCATCGGAGACCCAGTACTTC. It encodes CASSQHGTGNLGASETQYF.

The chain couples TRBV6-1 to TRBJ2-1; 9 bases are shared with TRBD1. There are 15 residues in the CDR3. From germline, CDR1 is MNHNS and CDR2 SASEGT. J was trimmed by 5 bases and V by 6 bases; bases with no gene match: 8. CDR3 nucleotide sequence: TGTGCCAGCAGAGCCGGGACAGGGACCCACAATGAGCAGTTCTTC. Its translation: CASRAGTGTHNEQFF.